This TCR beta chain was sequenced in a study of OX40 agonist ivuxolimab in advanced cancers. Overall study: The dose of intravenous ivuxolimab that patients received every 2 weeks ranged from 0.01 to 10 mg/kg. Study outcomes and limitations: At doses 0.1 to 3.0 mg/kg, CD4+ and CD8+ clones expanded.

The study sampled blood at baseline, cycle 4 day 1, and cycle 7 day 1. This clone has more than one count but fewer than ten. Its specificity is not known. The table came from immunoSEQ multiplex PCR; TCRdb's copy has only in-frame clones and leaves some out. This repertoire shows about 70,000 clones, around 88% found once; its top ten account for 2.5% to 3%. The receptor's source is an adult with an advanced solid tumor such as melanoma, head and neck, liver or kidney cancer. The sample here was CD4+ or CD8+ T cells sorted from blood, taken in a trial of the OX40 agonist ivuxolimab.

The CDR3 spells CASSQAGGWYEQYF. CDR3 in DNA: TGTGCCAGCAGCCAAGCCGGGGGCTGGTACGAGCAGTACTTC. The chain joins TRBV14 to TRBJ2-7, with D possibly called TRBD1 or TRBD2 (6 bases each). The CDR3 runs 14 residues. Germline CDR1 SGHDN, CDR2 FVKESK. Trimming cost V 1 base and J 4 bases, with 11 bases left between them.